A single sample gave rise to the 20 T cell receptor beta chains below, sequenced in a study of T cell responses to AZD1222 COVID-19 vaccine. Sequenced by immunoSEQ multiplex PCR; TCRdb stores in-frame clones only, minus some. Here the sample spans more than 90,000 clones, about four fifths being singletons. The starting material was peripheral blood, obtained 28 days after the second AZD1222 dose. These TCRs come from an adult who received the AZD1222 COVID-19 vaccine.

The CDR3 region has the DNA TGTGCCAGCTCACCGAGGACAGGGTGGGGTTCCAATGAGCAGTTCTTC. It specifies CASSPRTGWGSNEQFF. The chain joins TRBV18 to TRBJ2-1; 8 bases map to TRBD1. The V gene end was trimmed by 3 bases and the J gene end by 6 bases; junction bases not matched to a gene: 10. Germline values: CDR1 KGHSH, CDR2 LQKENI. CDR3 length equals 16 residues.

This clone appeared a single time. The CDR3 protein is CASRASGGAGEQFF. The CDR3 coding sequence is TGTGCCAGCAGAGCTAGCGGGGGGGCGGGTGAGCAGTTCTTC. The chain uses TRBV6-5 and TRBJ2-1; 12 positions agree with TRBD2. The V segment lost 6 bases and the J segment 9 bases; nucleotides outside the gene matches: 6. Germline V gives CDR1 MNHEY, CDR2 SVGAGI. CDR3 size: 14 residues.

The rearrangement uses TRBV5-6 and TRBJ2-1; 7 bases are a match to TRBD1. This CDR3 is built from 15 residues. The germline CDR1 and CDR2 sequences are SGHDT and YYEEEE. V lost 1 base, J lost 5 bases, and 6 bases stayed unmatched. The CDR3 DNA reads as TGTGCCAGCAGCTTGATCGGGACAGCTAACAATGAGCAGTTCTTC. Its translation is CASSLIGTANNEQFF.

The DNA of the CDR3 is TGTGCCAGCAGTCTGGGGCGGTTAATGAACACTGAAGCTTTCTTT. It is translated as CASSLGRLMNTEAFF. The rearrangement uses TRBV2 and TRBJ1-1; tentative D call: TRBD1 (5 bases). V shed 5 bases and J shed 0 bases, with 13 bases lying between them. The CDR3 covers 15 residues. Per germline, CDR1 SNHLY and CDR2 FYNNEI.

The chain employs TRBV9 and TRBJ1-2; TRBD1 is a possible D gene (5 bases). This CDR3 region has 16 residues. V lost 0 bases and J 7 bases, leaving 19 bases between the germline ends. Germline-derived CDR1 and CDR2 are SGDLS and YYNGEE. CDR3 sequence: CASSVAGLGRGAGYTF. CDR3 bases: TGTGCCAGCAGCGTAGCGGGGCTAGGGCGCGGGGCTGGCTACACCTTC.

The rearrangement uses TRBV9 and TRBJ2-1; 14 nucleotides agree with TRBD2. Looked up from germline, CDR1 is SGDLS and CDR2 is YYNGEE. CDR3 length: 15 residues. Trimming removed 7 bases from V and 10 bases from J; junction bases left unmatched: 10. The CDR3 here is CASGQPGLAGVEQFF. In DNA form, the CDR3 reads TGTGCCAGCGGCCAACCGGGACTAGCGGGAGTGGAGCAGTTCTTC.

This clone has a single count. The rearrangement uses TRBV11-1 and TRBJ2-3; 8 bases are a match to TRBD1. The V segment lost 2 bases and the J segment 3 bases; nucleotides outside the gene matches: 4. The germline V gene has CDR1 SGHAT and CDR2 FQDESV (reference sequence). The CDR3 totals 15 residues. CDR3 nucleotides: TGTGCCAGCAGCTTACAGGGGGCTGCGACAGATACGCAGTATTTT. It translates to CASSLQGAATDTQYF.

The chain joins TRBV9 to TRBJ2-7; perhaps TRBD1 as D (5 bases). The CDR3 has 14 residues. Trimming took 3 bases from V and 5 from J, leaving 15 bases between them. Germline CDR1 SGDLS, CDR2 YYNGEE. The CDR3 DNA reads TGTGCCAGCAGCGGTGGACATAATAGTGACGAGCAGTACTTC. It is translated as CASSGGHNSDEQYF.

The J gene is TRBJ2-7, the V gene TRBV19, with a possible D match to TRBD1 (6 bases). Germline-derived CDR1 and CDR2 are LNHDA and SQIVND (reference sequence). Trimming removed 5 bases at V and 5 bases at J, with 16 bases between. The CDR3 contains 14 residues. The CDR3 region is CASSRDTRWDEQYF. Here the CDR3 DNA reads TGTGCCAGTAGTCGGGACACGAGATGGGACGAGCAGTACTTC. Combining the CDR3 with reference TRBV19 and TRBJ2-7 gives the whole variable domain DGGITQSPKYLFRKEGQNVTLSCEQNLNHDAMYWYRQDPGQGLRLIYYSQIVNDFQKGDIAEGYSVSREKKESFPLTVTSAQKNPTAFYLCASSRDTRWDEQYFGPGTRLTVT.

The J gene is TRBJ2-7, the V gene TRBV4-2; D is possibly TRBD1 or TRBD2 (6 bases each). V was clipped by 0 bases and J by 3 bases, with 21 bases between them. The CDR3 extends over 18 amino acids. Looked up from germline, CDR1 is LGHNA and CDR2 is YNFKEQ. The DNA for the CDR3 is TGTGCCAGCAGCCAAGAAAGCTTGTGGGGGGCCAGCTTCTACGAGCAGTACTTC. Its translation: CASSQESLWGASFYEQYF.

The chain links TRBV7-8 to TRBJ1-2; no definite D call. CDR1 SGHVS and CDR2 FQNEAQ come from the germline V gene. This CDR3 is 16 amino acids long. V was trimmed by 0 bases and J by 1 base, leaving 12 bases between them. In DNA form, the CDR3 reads TGTGCCAGCAGCTTAGCTGGCCAACGGGGTAACTATGGCTACACCTTC. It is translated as CASSLAGQRGNYGYTF.

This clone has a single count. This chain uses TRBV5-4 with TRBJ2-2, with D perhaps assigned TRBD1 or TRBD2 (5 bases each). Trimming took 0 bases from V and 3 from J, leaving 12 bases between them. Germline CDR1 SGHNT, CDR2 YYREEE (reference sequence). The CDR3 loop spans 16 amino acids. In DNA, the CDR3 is TGTGCCAGCAGCTTGGGGGGCCGGGGCTACACCGGGGAGCTGTTTTTT. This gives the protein CASSLGGRGYTGELFF. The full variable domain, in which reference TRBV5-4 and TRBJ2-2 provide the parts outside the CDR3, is ETGVTQSPTHLIKTRGQQVTLRCSSQSGHNTVSWYQQALGQGPQFIFQYYREEENGRGNFPPRFSGLQFPNYSSELNVNALELDDSALYLCASSLGGRGYTGELFFGEGSRLTVL.

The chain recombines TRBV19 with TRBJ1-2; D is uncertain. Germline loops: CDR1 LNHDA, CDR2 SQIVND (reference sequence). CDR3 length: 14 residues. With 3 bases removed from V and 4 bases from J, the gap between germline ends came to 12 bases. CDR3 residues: CASSINLGSYGYTF. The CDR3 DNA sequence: TGTGCCAGTAGTATTAATCTTGGTTCCTATGGCTACACCTTC.

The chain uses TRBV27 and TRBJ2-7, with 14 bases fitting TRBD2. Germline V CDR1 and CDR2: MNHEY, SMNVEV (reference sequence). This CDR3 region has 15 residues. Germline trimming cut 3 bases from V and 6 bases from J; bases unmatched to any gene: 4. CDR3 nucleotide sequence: TGTGCCAGCAGTTTCGGGACTAGCGGGAGTGGCGAGCAGTACTTC. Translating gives CASSFGTSGSGEQYF.

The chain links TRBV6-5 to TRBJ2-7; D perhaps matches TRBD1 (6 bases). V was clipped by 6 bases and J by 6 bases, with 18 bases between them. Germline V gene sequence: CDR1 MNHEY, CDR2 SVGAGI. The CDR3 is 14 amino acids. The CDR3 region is CASRPPGHKGEQYF. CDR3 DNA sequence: TGTGCCAGCAGGCCGCCGGGACACAAGGGCGAGCAGTACTTC.

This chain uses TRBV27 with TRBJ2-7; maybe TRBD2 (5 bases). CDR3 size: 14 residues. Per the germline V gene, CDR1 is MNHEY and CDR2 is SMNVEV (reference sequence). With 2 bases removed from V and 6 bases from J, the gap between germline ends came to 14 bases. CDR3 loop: CASSLGRGAVEQYF. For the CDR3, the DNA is TGTGCCAGCAGTTTAGGGAGAGGCGCGGTCGAGCAGTACTTC.

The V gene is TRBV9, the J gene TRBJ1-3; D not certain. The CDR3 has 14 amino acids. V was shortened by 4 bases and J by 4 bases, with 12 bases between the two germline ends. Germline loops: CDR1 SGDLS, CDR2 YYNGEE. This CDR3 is CASSPGGEGNTIYF. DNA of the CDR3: TGTGCCAGCAGCCCGGGAGGTGAGGGAAACACCATATATTTT.

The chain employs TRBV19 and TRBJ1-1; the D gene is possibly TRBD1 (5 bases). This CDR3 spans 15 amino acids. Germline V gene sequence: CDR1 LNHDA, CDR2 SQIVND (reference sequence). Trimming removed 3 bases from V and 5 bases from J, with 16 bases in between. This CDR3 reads CASSIQGPRRTEAFF. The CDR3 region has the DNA TGTGCCAGTAGTATTCAGGGTCCTCGGAGAACTGAAGCTTTCTTT.

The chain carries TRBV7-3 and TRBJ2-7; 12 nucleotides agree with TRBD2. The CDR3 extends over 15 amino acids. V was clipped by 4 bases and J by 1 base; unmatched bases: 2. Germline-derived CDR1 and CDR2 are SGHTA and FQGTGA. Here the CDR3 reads CASSSGLAGSYEQYF. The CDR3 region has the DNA TGTGCCAGCAGCTCCGGACTAGCGGGATCCTACGAGCAGTACTTC.

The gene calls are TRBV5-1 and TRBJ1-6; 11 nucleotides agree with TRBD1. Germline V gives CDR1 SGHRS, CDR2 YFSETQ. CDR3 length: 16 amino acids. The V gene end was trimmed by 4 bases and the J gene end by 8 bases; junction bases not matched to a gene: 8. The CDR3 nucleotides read TGCGCCAGCAGCGACGGACAGGGGGCGAGGGATTCACCCCTCCACTTT. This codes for CASSDGQGARDSPLHF. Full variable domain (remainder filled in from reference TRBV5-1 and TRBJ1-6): KAGVTQTPRYLIKTRGQQVTLSCSPISGHRSVSWYQQTPGQGLQFLFEYFSETQRNKGNFPGRFSGRQFSNSRSEMNVSTLELGDSALYLCASSDGQGARDSPLHFGNGTRLTVT.